These T cell receptor beta chains were read from a single sample in a study of T cells in Graves' hyperthyroidism and ophthalmopathy. Using its own MiXCR run on the multiplex PCR reads, TCRdb lists one record per CDR3 protein. The sample holds more than 300,000 distinct CDR3 sequences, less than 20% seen once. Sequencing was done on a sample of blood. The receptors were sampled from a man between 18 and 35 years old with Graves' ophthalmopathy. Each CDR3 is given without its conserved first and last residue.

V	J	CDR3
TRBV9	TRBJ2-7	ASSSEGSYEQY
TRBV7-3	TRBJ2-1	ASSSGLGTDEQF
TRBV5-6	TRBJ2-5	ASSLAGEGIGETQY
TRBV6-5	TRBJ2-7	ASSYDQASYEQY
TRBV11-2	TRBJ2-1	ASSLGGVVTNEQF
TRBV28	TRBJ1-2	ASSLDTGPINYGYT
TRBV15	TRBJ1-5	ATSRDLQGNQPQH
TRBV27	TRBJ1-4	ASSLTGGREKLF
TRBV6-1	TRBJ2-1	ASSGGDRGTYNEQF
TRBV7-2	TRBJ1-6	ASSVPGQRSPLH
TRBV5-1	TRBJ1-1	ASRYRQGTLPMNTEAF
TRBV25-1	TRBJ1-4	ASSPTLDGEKLF
TRBV2	TRBJ2-5	ASSPTGGAVQETQY
TRBV6-5	TRBJ2-2	ASSSLAGATGELF
TRBV28	TRBJ2-5	ASSSPRGRGGRTQY
TRBV12-3/TRBV12-4	TRBJ1-1	ASRFLGEGEAF
TRBV9	TRBJ2-7	ASSVGGPTYEQY
TRBV5-4	TRBJ1-2	ASSLDTTTSYGYT
TRBV7-9	TRBJ2-3	ASSLGSGGSSGADTQY
TRBV28	TRBJ2-7	ASSTGGGSYEQY
TRBV28	TRBJ1-1	AVLSMNTEAF
TRBV5-1	TRBJ2-3	ASSLGTPVTDTQY
TRBV5-1	TRBJ2-7	ASSLNQGTYEQY
TRBV7-8	TRBJ2-1	ASSFRGDSYNEQF
TRBV2	TRBJ2-7	ASRAGQAPGEQY
TRBV11-2	TRBJ2-3	ASRPIAGGSTDTQY
TRBV20-1	TRBJ2-5	SANLAGKLPETQY
TRBV19	TRBJ1-5	ASIGTLNQPQH
TRBV7-2	TRBJ2-5	ASSLGWRSGTQY
TRBV20-1	TRBJ2-7	SASWQGVEQY
TRBV7-3	TRBJ2-5	ASSLAGGTETQY
TRBV7-9	TRBJ2-3	ASSTTPSTDTQY
TRBV27	TRBJ2-1	ASRPLSGAYNEQF
TRBV5-1	TRBJ2-7	ASTVGGGAAYEQY
TRBV5-6	TRBJ1-1	ASSPQGGFGEAF
TRBV10-3	TRBJ1-2	AISESTGAYGYT
TRBV11-2	TRBJ2-5	ASSLEPRETQY
TRBV11-2	TRBJ2-7	ASSLDQGHEQY
TRBV27	TRBJ1-5	ASSYQGQPQH
TRBV20-1	TRBJ1-1	SPSWGEAF
TRBV30	TRBJ2-6	ACRTGDHAGANVLT
TRBV10-3	TRBJ2-1	AISGNDEQF
TRBV28	TRBJ1-6	ASSLGRDRFKPYNSPLH
TRBV6-1	TRBJ2-1	ASNNYNEQF
TRBV10-3	TRBJ1-1	AISTSTGGNTEAF
TRBV10-2	TRBJ2-7	ATTTGSSYEQY
TRBV10-3	TRBJ2-3	AIRFLAGSTDTQY
TRBV5-1	TRBJ1-3	ASSLWLGDSGNTIY
TRBV5-8	TRBJ1-5	ASRLRGARDMDNQPQH
TRBV7-6	TRBJ2-2	ASSLEGGGELF
TRBV6-6	TRBJ2-2	ASSYRGRVGELF
TRBV5-1	TRBJ2-7	ASSRQGVYEQY
TRBV3-1	TRBJ1-1	ASSTLNTEAF